The 9 T cell receptor beta chains presented below share a single source sample, sequenced in a study of T-cell memory formation after mild COVID-19. TCRdb re-called the 5' RACE reads with MiXCR, one entry per CDR3 protein. The repertoire holds roughly 130,000 distinct CDR3 sequences, with roughly 6.2% as singletons. What was sequenced was PBMCs or a T cell subset sorted from them (not recorded which). Every receptor here comes from an adult woman who had mild COVID-19 (a few samples of this study predate the infection). Cell type and time point are not known.

This clonotype was seen only a few times. This rearrangement joins TRBV30 to TRBJ2-4; 10 positions match TRBD2. V was clipped by 1 base and J by 7 bases; unmatched bases: 7. The CDR3 is 15 residues long. Germline V gene data show CDR1 as GTSNPN and CDR2 as SVGIG (reference sequence). The DNA of the CDR3 is TGTGCCTGGAGTGGCGTCGGAGCGGGGGGGAACATTCAGTACTTC. Its translation is CAWSGVGAGGNIQYF.

This chain links TRBV9 with TRBJ1-1; a possible D gene is TRBD1 (5 bases). CDR1 and CDR2 from the germline V gene are SGDLS and YYNGEE. V was cut by 1 base and J by 5 bases, with 15 bases left in between. This CDR3 has 15 residues. This CDR3 reads CASSVRGNGGTEAFF. Here the CDR3 DNA reads TGTGCCAGCAGCGTAAGGGGAAACGGGGGGACTGAAGCTTTCTTT.

This clonotype was observed a few times. The rearrangement links TRBV10-3 to TRBJ2-3, with no clear D. This CDR3 comprises 16 residues. Trimming removed 4 bases from V and 3 bases from J, with 17 bases in between. CDR1 ENHRY and CDR2 SYGVKD come from the germline V gene. The CDR3: CAISGSTQARTDTQYF. The CDR3 nucleotides are TGTGCCATCAGTGGGTCCACCCAGGCGCGGACAGATACGCAGTATTTT.

This rearrangement joins TRBV28 to TRBJ2-7; unclear D gene. Germline CDR1 reads MDHEN; CDR2 reads SYDVKM. CDR3 length: 15 residues. V gave up 3 bases and J gave up 0 bases, with 12 bases separating them. The CDR3 loop reads CASSFFGHRSYEQYF. The CDR3 region has the DNA TGTGCCAGCAGTTTTTTCGGTCACCGCTCCTACGAGCAGTACTTC.

This clonotype was picked up a small number of times. This chain connects TRBV7-9 to TRBJ1-5; D is possibly TRBD1 (5 bases). Trimming left V 1 base short and J 8 bases short, with 9 bases between. Germline assignment: CDR1 SEHNR and CDR2 FQNEAQ (reference sequence). This CDR3 spans 13 amino acids. CDR3 protein: CASSLGGGEPQHF. The CDR3 DNA is TGTGCCAGCAGCTTAGGGGGGGGGGAGCCCCAGCATTTT.

The genes are TRBV7-2 and TRBJ2-7; 8 bases agree with TRBD1. Trimming at V came to 0 bases and at J to 2 bases, leaving 6 bases not matched to a gene. The CDR3 consists of 16 residues. CDR1 SGHTA and CDR2 FQGNSA come from the germline V gene. CDR3 DNA: TGTGCCAGCAGCTTAGCGGGACAGGCGGCCCCCTACGAGCAGTACTTC. Protein sequence: CASSLAGQAAPYEQYF.

Only a few counts were recorded for this clonotype. This chain joins TRBV29-1 and TRBJ1-1; D gene unclear. Trimming stripped 6 bases from V and 3 bases from J, with 17 bases between. Germline V gene sequence: CDR1 SQVTM, CDR2 ANQGSEA. The CDR3 loop spans 14 amino acids. As DNA, the CDR3 is TGCAGCGTCGAGCTGGGAGGGAAGCACACTGAAGCTTTCTTT. Protein: CSVELGGKHTEAFF.

The CDR3 region is CASSLQRGQETQYF. The CDR3 nucleotides are TGCGCCAGCAGCTTGCAGCGGGGACAAGAGACCCAGTACTTC. J is TRBJ2-5 and V is TRBV5-1; TRBD2 matches 7 bases. The CDR3 loop spans 14 amino acids. The trim removed 1 base at V and 2 bases at J, leaving 2 bases unmatched. Germline values: CDR1 SGHRS, CDR2 YFSETQ.

The table lists this clonotype with many counts. V gene TRBV5-5 combines with J gene TRBJ2-3; D gene uncertain. CDR1 is SGHKS, CDR2 YYEKEE, per germline (reference sequence). V gave up 3 bases and J gave up 0 bases, with 5 bases separating them. This CDR3 is 13 amino acids long. This CDR3 reads CASSWASTDTQYF. CDR3 DNA: TGTGCCAGCAGCTGGGCTAGCACAGATACGCAGTATTTT.